A selection of T cell receptor beta chains follows, all from one sample in a study of shared clonotypes between healthy human individuals. Generated by immunoSEQ multiplex PCR, the TCRdb table keeps only in-frame clones and is missing some. The sample yields just over 2,000,000 clones, about 95% seen once. Sequenced material: naive CD8+ T cells sorted from blood. The receptors here all came from a man aged 18 to 29 in good health. The CDR3 runs from the conserved cysteine through the conserved F or W. A D gene is named only where the DNA matches it firmly. Clone size, where shown, is once, few, many, or a class for clones that have expanded.

-,TRBJ2-7,TRBV5-1,-,TGCGCCAGCAGTTTTAGGGGGGGATCCTCCTACGAGCAGTACTTC,CASSFRGGSSYEQYF
-,TRBJ1-2,TRBV27,-,TGTGCCAGCAGTTTTCGGGGGGTTTATGACTACACCTTC,CASSFRGVYDYTF
-,TRBJ2-7,TRBV6-1,-,TGTGCCAGCAGTGCCGGAATCTACGAGCAGTACTTC,CASSAGIYEQYF
-,TRBJ2-5,TRBV5-8,-,TGTGCCAGCAGGGTCCAAGAGACCCAGTACTTC,CASRVQETQYF
-,TRBJ1-6,TRBV13,-,TGTGCCAGCAGCTCCGACGGGACACTTTATAATTCACCCCTCCACTTT,CASSSDGTLYNSPLHF
-,TRBJ2-7,TRBV9,-,TGTGCCAGCAGCCATGGAGGGTCCTCCTACGAGCAGTACTTC,CASSHGGSSYEQYF
-,TRBJ2-3,TRBV7-9,-,TGTGCCAGCAGCTCCATGGATACGCAGTATTTT,CASSSMDTQYF
-,TRBJ1-6,TRBV4-1,TRBD1,TGCGCCAGCAGCCACCAGCCGCGGACAGGCAGCTCCTATAATTCACCCCTCCACTTT,CASSHQPRTGSSYNSPLHF
-,TRBJ1-2,TRBV2,-,TGTGCCAGCAAGACAGTCTATGGCTACACCTTC,CASKTVYGYTF
-,TRBJ2-7,TRBV6-1,TRBD1,TGTGCCAGCAGTGAAGCGAGACAGGGGGCACTCTACGAGCAGTACTTC,CASSEARQGALYEQYF
once,TRBJ2-7,TRBV9,-,TGTGCCAGCAGCGGAGGGGACGTTGCCCTGGGCGAGCAGTACTTC,CASSGGDVALGEQYF
-,TRBJ1-1,TRBV13,-,TGTGCCAGCAGCTTAGTTACTGAAGCTTTCTTT,CASSLVTEAFF
-,TRBJ2-2,TRBV7-9,-,TGTGCCAGCAGTCTAGCGAAGGGCGGGGAGCTGTTTTTT,CASSLAKGGELFF
-,TRBJ2-1,TRBV6-6,-,TGTGCCAGCAGTTACTCGGTTGACTTAATAGACAATGAGCAGTTCTTC,CASSYSVDLIDNEQFF
-,TRBJ1-2,TRBV27,TRBD1,TGTGCCAGCAGGGGCAGGGGGGATTCCGCGTATGGCTACACCTTC,CASRGRGDSAYGYTF
once,TRBJ1-1,TRBV2,TRBD1,TGTGCCAGCAGGGGACAGGGAAACACTGAAGCTTTCTTT,CASRGQGNTEAFF
-,TRBJ1-4,TRBV7-9,TRBD1,TGTGCCAGCAGCCCAAACGGGACAGGGGGAAGAAATGAAAAACTGTTTTTT,CASSPNGTGGRNEKLFF
-,TRBJ2-3,TRBV4-3,-,TGCGCCAGCAGCCAAGATCCCGGGTGGGGGCCAGATACGCAGTATTTT,CASSQDPGWGPDTQYF
few,TRBJ1-5,TRBV30,-,TGTGCCTGGAGTGAAGGAAGCCAGAATAGCAATCAGCCCCAGCATTTT,CAWSEGSQNSNQPQHF
-,TRBJ2-7,TRBV6-6,-,TGTGCCAGCAGTTACGGAAACTACGAGCAGTACTTC,CASSYGNYEQYF
-,TRBJ1-1,TRBV6-5,-,TGTGCCAGCAGTTACTCGGGGGCCTCTGAAGCTTTCTTT,CASSYSGASEAFF
-,TRBJ1-6,TRBV6-6,TRBD1,TGTGCCAGCAGCACAGGGGAGGTGCGTGGTTGGTCACCCCTCCACTTT,CASSTGEVRGWSPLHF
-,TRBJ1-5,TRBV27,-,TGTGCCAGCAGTTTGGGGGGCCTGGGCAATCAGCCCCAGCATTTT,CASSLGGLGNQPQHF
-,TRBJ1-3,TRBV30,-,TGTGCCTGCGATTCTGGAAACACCATATATTTT,CACDSGNTIYF
-,TRBJ2-1,TRBV7-7,-,TGTGCTAGCAGCGAAGAACTAGTGAGTGAGCAGTTCTTC,CASSEELVSEQFF
-,TRBJ2-2,TRBV2,-,TGTGCCAGCTGCCCTGGGACGGACACCGGGGAGCTGTTTTTT,CASCPGTDTGELFF